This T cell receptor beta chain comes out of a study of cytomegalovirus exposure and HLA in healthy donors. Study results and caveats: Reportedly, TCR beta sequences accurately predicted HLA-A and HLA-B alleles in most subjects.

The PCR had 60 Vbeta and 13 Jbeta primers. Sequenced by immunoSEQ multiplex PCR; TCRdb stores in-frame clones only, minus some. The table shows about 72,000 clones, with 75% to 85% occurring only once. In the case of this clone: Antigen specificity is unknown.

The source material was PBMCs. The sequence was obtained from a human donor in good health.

The CDR3 nucleotides are TGTGCCAGCAGCCAATACAGCGGGGGGGCATACGAGCAGTACTTC. Encoded protein: CASSQYSGGAYEQYF. The V gene is TRBV7-8, the J gene TRBJ2-7; 10 nucleotides align to TRBD2. Germline CDR1 reads SGHVS; CDR2 reads FQNEAQ. The ends lost 5 bases at V and 4 bases at J; junction bases unmatched: 8. The CDR3 runs 15 residues.